This T cell receptor (beta chain) emerged from a study of TIL therapy for anti-PD-1-resistant metastatic lung cancer. Germline assignment: CDR1 SGHAT and CDR2 FQNNGV. This CDR3 is built from 15 residues. The trim removed 6 bases at V and 7 bases at J, leaving 12 bases unmatched. This was the immunoSEQ v3 assay. TCRdb's table, derived via immunoSEQ multiplex PCR, lists solely in-frame clones and lacks some. The sample has 9,500 to 15,000 clones, roughly 60% seen once; the top ten hold roughly 6.7%. As for time point: pre-treatment sample, taken before nivolumab and TIL therapy. Most excised metastases sampled were pleural nodules or supraclavicular lymph nodes.

The sample was tumor tissue, taken at baseline. This chain links TRBV11-2 with TRBJ2-1, with 7 bases matching TRBD1. The TCR originated in a person aged 25 to 80 with non-small cell lung cancer. The CDR3 nucleotides read TGTGCCAGCAGACGACAGGGAATGGGGATTAATGAGCAGTTCTTC. As protein: CASRRQGMGINEQFF.